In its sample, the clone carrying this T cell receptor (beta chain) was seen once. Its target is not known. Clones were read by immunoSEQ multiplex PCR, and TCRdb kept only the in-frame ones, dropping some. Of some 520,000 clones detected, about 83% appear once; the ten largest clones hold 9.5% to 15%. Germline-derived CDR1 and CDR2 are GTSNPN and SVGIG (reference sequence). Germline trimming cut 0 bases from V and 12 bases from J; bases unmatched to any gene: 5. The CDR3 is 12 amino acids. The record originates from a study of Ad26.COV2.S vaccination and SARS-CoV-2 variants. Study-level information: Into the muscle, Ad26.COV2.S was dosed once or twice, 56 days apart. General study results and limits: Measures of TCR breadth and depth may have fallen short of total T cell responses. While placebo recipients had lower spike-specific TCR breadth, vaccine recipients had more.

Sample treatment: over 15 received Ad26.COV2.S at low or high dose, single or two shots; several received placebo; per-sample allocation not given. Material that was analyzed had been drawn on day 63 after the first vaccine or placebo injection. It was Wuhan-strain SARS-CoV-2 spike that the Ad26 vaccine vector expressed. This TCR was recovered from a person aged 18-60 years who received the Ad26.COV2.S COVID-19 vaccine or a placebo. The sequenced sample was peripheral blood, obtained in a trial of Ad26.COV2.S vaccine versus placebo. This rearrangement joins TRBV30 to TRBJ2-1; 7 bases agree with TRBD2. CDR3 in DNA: TGTGCCTGGAGTGTTGGGACGGGGGGGCAGTTCTTC. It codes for CAWSVGTGGQFF.